Following are 9 T cell receptor beta chains from one sample sequenced in a study of blood T cells in healthy people across ages. Alongside a J-beta primer mix, a sample-barcoded 5' primer served in a second PCR lasting roughly 7 to 11 cycles. TCRdb called the 5' RACE reads again in MiXCR, with one record for every CDR3 protein. The sample holds 1.4 million or so distinct CDR3 sequences; less than 45% are singletons and the top ten take around 4%. The sequenced material came from blood. Receptors originate from a woman under 30 in good health.

The CDR3 coding sequence is TGCAGTGCTAGTAATCTCTACCAGGGCCAGGGGACCCAGTACTTC. Protein sequence: CSASNLYQGQGTQYF. This sequence joins TRBV20-1 and TRBJ2-7; tentatively, D is TRBD1 (5 bases). The last part of the DNA fits TRBJ2-5 better; the J call may be wrong. Germline values: CDR1 DFQATT, CDR2 SNEGSKA (reference sequence). The CDR3 extends over 15 amino acids.

The chain carries TRBV29-1 and TRBJ2-3, with 7 bases identical to TRBD2. This CDR3 region has 14 residues. V lost 4 bases, J lost 1 base, and 5 bases stayed unmatched. The V gene's germline CDR1 is SQVTM and CDR2 ANQGSEA. The CDR3 is CSVAGGLRTDTQYF. The CDR3 region has the DNA TGCAGCGTTGCGGGGGGACTACGCACAGATACGCAGTATTTT.

This clonotype has just a few counts. A read error may be the cause here, since a much bigger clone is one base away. V and J are TRBV20-1 and TRBJ2-1, with 8 bases matching TRBD1. Germline V CDR1 and CDR2: DFQATT, SNEGSKA (reference sequence). The CDR3 has 14 residues. Trimming at V came to 5 bases and at J to 3 bases, leaving 6 bases not matched to a gene. The CDR3 here is CSAFTGGDYNEQFF. As DNA, the CDR3 is TGCAGTGCTTTTACAGGGGGAGACTACAATGAGCAGTTCTTC.

The chain links TRBV20-1 to TRBJ2-1; TRBD2 might be the D (7 bases). Germline CDR1 reads DFQATT; CDR2 reads SNEGSKA (reference sequence). The CDR3 has 14 amino acids. The ends were cut back, 3 bases at V and 5 bases at J, with 14 bases in the middle. CDR3 in DNA: TGCAGTGCTAGTTGGGGGGGGCACGACAATGAGCAGTTCTTC. Translating it yields CSASWGGHDNEQFF.

This sequence joins TRBV5-1 and TRBJ2-3, with TRBD2 as a possible D gene (5 bases). This CDR3 is built from 15 residues. CDR1 and CDR2 (germline): SGHRS, YFSETQ. Deletions cut 5 bases from V and 4 bases from J, with 17 bases between. In nucleotides, the CDR3 is TGCGCCAGCAGTGGGTCGCCTAGCCTCCCAGATACGCAGTATTTT. Residues: CASSGSPSLPDTQYF.

This clonotype came up a few times. The V gene is TRBV5-6, the J gene TRBJ1-2; no clear D gene. V gave up 0 bases and J gave up 4 bases, with 10 bases separating them. The CDR3 consists of 14 residues. The germline CDR1 and CDR2 sequences are SGHDT and YYEEEE. This CDR3 reads CASSLGIGIYGYTF. The CDR3 nucleotides read TGTGCCAGCAGCTTGGGGATAGGGATCTATGGCTACACCTTC.

This chain uses TRBV6-6 with TRBJ1-1, with D perhaps TRBD1 (6 bases). With 1 base removed from V and 7 bases from J, the gap between germline ends came to 19 bases. The CDR3 runs 16 residues. Germline V gene sequence: CDR1 MNHNY, CDR2 SVGAGI (reference sequence). DNA of the CDR3: TGTGCCAGCAGTTACTTGGTCTTGGACAGTGGGGTTGAAGCTTTCTTT. Translated: CASSYLVLDSGVEAFF.

This clonotype was seen more than once but under ten times. J is TRBJ2-7 and V is TRBV30; 7 positions agree with TRBD1. CDR1 is GTSNPN and CDR2 is SVGIG in the germline V gene (reference sequence). The CDR3 extends over 13 amino acids. V was clipped by 1 base and J by 4 bases; unmatched bases: 4. The CDR3 region is CAWSAGTVYEQYF. Written as DNA, the CDR3 is TGTGCCTGGAGTGCCGGGACAGTTTACGAGCAGTACTTC.

This rearrangement joins TRBV7-2 to TRBJ2-3; D not resolved. CDR3 size: 16 residues. V gave up 5 bases and J gave up 2 bases, with 17 bases separating them. CDR1 is SGHTA and CDR2 is FQGNSA in the germline V gene. The CDR3 here is CASSPRPQAPTDTQYF. The DNA of the CDR3 is TGTGCCAGCAGCCCAAGGCCGCAAGCCCCCACAGATACGCAGTATTTT.